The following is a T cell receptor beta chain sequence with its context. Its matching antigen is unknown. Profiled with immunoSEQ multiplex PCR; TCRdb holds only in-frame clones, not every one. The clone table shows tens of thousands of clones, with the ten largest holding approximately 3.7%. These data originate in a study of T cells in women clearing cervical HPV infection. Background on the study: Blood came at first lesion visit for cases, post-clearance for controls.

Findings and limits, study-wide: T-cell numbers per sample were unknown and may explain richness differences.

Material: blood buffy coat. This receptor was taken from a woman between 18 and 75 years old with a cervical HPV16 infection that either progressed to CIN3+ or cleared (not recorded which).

The part of the CDR3 DNA that was read is TGTGCCAGCAGCTTACGCGGGGCCGCCTACGAG. Protein product: CASSLRGAAYE. The full-length CDR3 reads as CASSLRGAAYEQYF. The V call is TRBV7-8, the J call TRBJ2-7, with D possibly being TRBD2 (6 bases). The sequenced fragment ends 3 residues before the CDR3 boundary, so the rest is inferred from the germline J gene. The V end lost 2 bases, the J end lost 2 bases, and 10 bases lay between the germline ends. CDR3 length: 14 amino acids. CDR1 is SGHVS and CDR2 is FQNEAQ in the germline V gene.